This is a list of T cell receptor beta chains from one sample in a study of beta chain features in type 1 diabetes. Measured with immunoSEQ multiplex PCR; TCRdb has only the in-frame clones, and not every one. This table holds roughly 730,000 clones, over 10% found once. What was sequenced was naive CD4+ T cells from blood. The receptors were gathered from a young man with type 1 diabetes. Both conserved end residues are part of each CDR3. The D gene is left open where the match is weak. Clone size is shown for a subset of rows, as once, few, many or a class of expanded clone.

>TRBV6-5|TRBJ1-5|.|TRBD1
TGTGCCGTCGGACAGGGCTCAAATCAGCCCCAGCATTTT
CAVGQGSNQPQHF
>TRBV10-3|TRBJ2-5|few|TRBD1
TGTGCCATCAGTGACTCCCCGGGACAGAATATCGTGGAGACCCAGTACTTC
CAISDSPGQNIVETQYF
>TRBV7-2|TRBJ1-6|.|.
TGTGCCAGCAGCTTAAGTTACCGAGGTGGGGATTCACCCCTCCACTTT
CASSLSYRGGDSPLHF
>TRBV6-5|TRBJ2-5|.|TRBD1
TGTGCCAGCAGTTTCGACAGGGTAGAGACCCAGTACTTC
CASSFDRVETQYF
>TRBV6-6|TRBJ1-5|.|.
TGTGCCAGCAGTTACTCGCAGGGTAGCAATCAGCCCCAGCATTTT
CASSYSQGSNQPQHF
>TRBV5-6|TRBJ2-1|few|.
TGTGCCAGCAGCTCCCCAGGGGAAACCTACAATGAGCAGTTCTTC
CASSSPGETYNEQFF
>TRBV10-3|TRBJ2-7|few|.
TGTGCCATCTCTCCGGGGGCATCCTACGAGCAGTACTTC
CAISPGASYEQYF
>TRBV4-1|TRBJ2-2|few|TRBD1
TGCGCCAGCACGGGACAGTTGAACACCGGGGAGCTGTTTTTT
CASTGQLNTGELFF
>TRBV18|TRBJ2-6|few|TRBD2
TGTGCCAGCTCACAATCGACTAGCGGGGTCGGCTCTGGGGCCAACGTCCTGACTTTC
CASSQSTSGVGSGANVLTF
>TRBV5-4|TRBJ2-3|.|.
TGTGCCAGCAGCTTGGTTGGGGGAAGGACAGATACGCAGTATTTT
CASSLVGGRTDTQYF
>TRBV30|TRBJ1-6|.|TRBD1
TGTGCCTGGCTGTCCGGACAGGGAGGGCGTTCACCCCTCCACTTT
CAWLSGQGGRSPLHF
>TRBV28|TRBJ2-1|few|TRBD2
TGTGCCAGCAGTGCTAGCGGGGGCCGTTACAATGAGCAGTTCTTC
CASSASGGRYNEQFF
>TRBV29-1|TRBJ2-7|.|.
TGCAGCGTTGGAGTTTCTAGGGCTCGGGAGCAGTACTTC
CSVGVSRAREQYF
>TRBV18|TRBJ2-5|.|.
TGTGCGGGGGGCCTCGGAGAGACCCAGTACTTC
CAGGLGETQYF
>TRBV30|TRBJ1-1|few|.
TGTGCCTGGATGCGGCATAGGAACACTGAAGCTTTCTTT
CAWMRHRNTEAFF
>TRBV9|TRBJ2-3|few|TRBD1
TGTGCCAGCAGCGTAGCAGGGGGCAGGGGTACAGATACGCAGTATTTT
CASSVAGGRGTDTQYF
>TRBV11-3|TRBJ2-6|few|.
TGTGCCAGCAGCTTAGACAGCTCTGGGGCCAACGTCCTGACTTTC
CASSLDSSGANVLTF
>TRBV28|TRBJ2-3|few|.
TGTGCCAGCACACCCCAGGGCACAGATACGCAGTATTTT
CASTPQGTDTQYF
>TRBV6-5|TRBJ1-2|.|.
TGTGCCAGCAGCGAGGGAGGCAGACCTAACTATGGCTACACCTTC
CASSEGGRPNYGYTF
>TRBV5-1|TRBJ1-5|few|.
TGCGCCAGCAGCTTGGAGGGAAGCAATCAGCCCCAGCATTTT
CASSLEGSNQPQHF
>TRBV18|TRBJ1-5|.|.
TGTGCCAGCTCACTGGGGCTCCCTCTTAGCAATCAGCCCCAGCATTTT
CASSLGLPLSNQPQHF
>TRBV14|TRBJ2-7|few|TRBD1
TGTGCCAGCAGCCAAGATATCTTCCGGGACAGGACCTACGAGCAGTACTTC
CASSQDIFRDRTYEQYF
>TRBV19|TRBJ2-7|few|TRBD1
TGTGCCAGTAGATTCCAGGGGGTCAGCCCACCCTACGAGCAGTACTTC
CASRFQGVSPPYEQYF